This T cell receptor (beta chain) appears in the sequencing data of a study of response to subunit inactivated influenza vaccine. This clonotype appeared a few times. The CDR3 loop spans 15 amino acids. The V gene's germline CDR1 is DFQATT and CDR2 SNEGSKA (reference sequence). Trimming left V 3 bases short and J 7 bases short, with 21 bases between. Via MiXCR, TCRdb re-called the RT-PCR reads, giving one row per CDR3 protein. The data show about 540,000 distinct CDR3 sequences, roughly a quarter seen once. This sample also appeared in a second study, on T cells expressing NK-cell markers. Per that study: Researchers built TCR beta cDNA using 5'RACE template switching with UMIs. Obtained from sorted CD3+CD56+NKG2C+, CD3+CD56+NKG2C- and CD3+CD56-NKG2C+ T cells were the TCR beta repertoires. Sorting of alpha-beta TCR T cells alone was achieved in several experiments with an anti-gamma-delta TCR antibody. More than five donors showed dominant NKG2C+ clonotypes comprising roughly 1.0-7.5% of their CD8+ T cells. These clonotypes, the leaders elsewhere, also led the CD3+CD56-NKG2C+ fraction in several donors.

The source was CD4+ T cells sorted from PBMCs, collected about 12 days after vaccination. The rearrangement links TRBV20-1 to TRBJ1-1; D is undetermined. This sequence was found in a man in his fifties or sixties who received an inactivated influenza vaccine. The CDR3 loop reads CSARERTVTRGEAFF. The CDR3 bases are TGCAGTGCTAGGGAAAGGACCGTCACCCGGGGTGAAGCTTTCTTT.